This TCR beta chain emerged from a study of CD8+ T cells in alopecia areata. For the study at large: At a dose of 5 to 10 mg twice daily, oral tofacitinib was given to treated patients. Study results and caveats: Both scalp clonality and the expanded CD8+ clones among the top 100 showed a significant decrease with tofacitinib. For lesional scalp, especially alopecia totalis/universalis, clonality was higher than in normal scalp.

RNA was extracted and reverse transcribed into cDNA as the sequencing template. The table came from immunoSEQ multiplex PCR; TCRdb's copy has only in-frame clones and leaves some out. This table holds roughly 220,000 clones, approximately 67% found once. Noted treatment: oral pan-JAK inhibitor, 5-10 mg twice daily. Concerning this clone itself: The antigen remains unidentified.

The sample in question was CD4+ T cells sorted from blood, obtained at approximately week 44, from a patient treated with tofacitinib. This receptor was taken from a human donor with alopecia areata.

The CDR3 spells CASTRQQGVYGYTF. The CDR3 bases are TGCGCCAGCACCCGTCAACAGGGCGTCTATGGCTACACCTTC. This chain uses TRBV10-2 with TRBJ1-2, with D possibly TRBD1 on 6 matching bases. CDR3 size: 14 residues. V lost 7 bases, J lost 4 bases, and 16 bases lay in between. Per the germline V gene, CDR1 is WSHSY and CDR2 is SAAADI.